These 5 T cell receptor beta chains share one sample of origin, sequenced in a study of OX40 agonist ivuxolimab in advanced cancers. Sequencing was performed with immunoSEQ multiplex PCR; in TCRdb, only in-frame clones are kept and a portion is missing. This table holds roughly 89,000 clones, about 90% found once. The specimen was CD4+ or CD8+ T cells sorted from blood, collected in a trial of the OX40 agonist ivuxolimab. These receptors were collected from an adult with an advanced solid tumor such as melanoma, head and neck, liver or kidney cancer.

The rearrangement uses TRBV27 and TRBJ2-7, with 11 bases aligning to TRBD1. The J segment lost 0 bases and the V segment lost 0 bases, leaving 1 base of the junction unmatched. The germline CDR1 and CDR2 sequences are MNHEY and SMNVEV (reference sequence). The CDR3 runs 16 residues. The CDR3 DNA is TGTGCCAGCAGTTTATCGGGGACAGGGGGCTCCTACGAGCAGTACTTC. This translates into CASSLSGTGGSYEQYF.

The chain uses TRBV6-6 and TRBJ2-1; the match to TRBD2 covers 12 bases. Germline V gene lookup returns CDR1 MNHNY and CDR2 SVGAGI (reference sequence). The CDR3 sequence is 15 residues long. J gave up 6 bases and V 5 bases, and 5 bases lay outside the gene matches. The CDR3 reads CASSAPSGRANEQFF. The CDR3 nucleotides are TGTGCCAGCAGTGCCCCTAGCGGGAGGGCCAATGAGCAGTTCTTC.

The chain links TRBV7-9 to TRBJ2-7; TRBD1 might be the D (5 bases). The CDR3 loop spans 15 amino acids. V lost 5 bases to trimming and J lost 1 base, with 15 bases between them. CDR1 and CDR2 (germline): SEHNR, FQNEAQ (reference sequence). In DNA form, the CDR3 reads TGTGCCAGCAGCATGATAGGGGCCCAATCCTACGAGCAGTACTTC. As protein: CASSMIGAQSYEQYF. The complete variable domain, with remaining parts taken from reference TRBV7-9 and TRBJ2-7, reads DTGVSQNPRHKITKRGQNVTFRCDPISEHNRLYWYRQTLGQGPEFLTYFQNEAQLEKSRLLSDRFSAERPKGSFSTLEIQRTEQGDSAMYLCASSMIGAQSYEQYFGPGTRLTVT.

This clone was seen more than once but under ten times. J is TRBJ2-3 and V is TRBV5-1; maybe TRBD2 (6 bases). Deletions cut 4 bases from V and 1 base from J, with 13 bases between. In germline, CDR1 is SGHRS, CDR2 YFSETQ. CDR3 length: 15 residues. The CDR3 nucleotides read TGCGCCAGCAGCCCGGAGGGGTACGGCACAGATACGCAGTATTTT. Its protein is CASSPEGYGTDTQYF. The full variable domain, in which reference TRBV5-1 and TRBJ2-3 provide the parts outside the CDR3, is KAGVTQTPRYLIKTRGQQVTLSCSPISGHRSVSWYQQTPGQGLQFLFEYFSETQRNKGNFPGRFSGRQFSNSRSEMNVSTLELGDSALYLCASSPEGYGTDTQYFGPGTRLTVL.

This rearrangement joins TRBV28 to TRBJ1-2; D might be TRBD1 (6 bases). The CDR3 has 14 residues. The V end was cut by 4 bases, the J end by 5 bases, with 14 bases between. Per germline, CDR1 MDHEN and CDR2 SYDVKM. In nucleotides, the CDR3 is TGTGCCAGCAGTTCCTACAGGGAGGGGTATGGCTACACCTTC. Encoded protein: CASSSYREGYGYTF.